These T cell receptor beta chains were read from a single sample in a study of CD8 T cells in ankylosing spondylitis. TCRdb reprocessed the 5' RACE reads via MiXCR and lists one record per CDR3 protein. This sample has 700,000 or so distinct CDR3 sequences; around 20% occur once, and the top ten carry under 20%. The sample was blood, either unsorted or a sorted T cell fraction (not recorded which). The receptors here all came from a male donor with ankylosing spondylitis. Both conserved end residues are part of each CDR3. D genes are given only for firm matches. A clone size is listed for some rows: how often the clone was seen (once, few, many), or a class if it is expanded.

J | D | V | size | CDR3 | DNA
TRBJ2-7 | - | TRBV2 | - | CASSQGHLSYEQYF | TGTGCCAGCAGTCAAGGACACCTCTCCTACGAGCAGTACTTC
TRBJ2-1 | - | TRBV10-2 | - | CASSDDGSYNEQFF | TGCGCCAGCAGTGACGATGGCTCTTACAATGAGCAGTTCTTC
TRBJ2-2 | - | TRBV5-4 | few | CASSLAQAGELFF | TGTGCCAGCAGCTTGGCGCAGGCCGGGGAGCTGTTTTTT
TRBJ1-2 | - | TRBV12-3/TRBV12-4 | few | CASSFGWNYGYTF | TGTGCCAGCAGTTTTGGGTGGAACTATGGCTACACCTTC
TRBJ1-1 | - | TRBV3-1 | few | CASSPWEGLMNTEAFF | TGTGCCAGCAGCCCCTGGGAGGGCTTGATGAACACTGAAGCTTTCTTT
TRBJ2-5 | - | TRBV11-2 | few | CASKRRGLEETQYF | TGTGCCAGCAAAAGGCGGGGCCTGGAGGAGACCCAGTACTTC
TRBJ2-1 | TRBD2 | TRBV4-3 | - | CASSHLRAGGYEQFF | TGCGCCAGCAGCCACTTAAGAGCGGGAGGCTATGAGCAGTTCTTC
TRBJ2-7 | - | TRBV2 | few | CASSEEAQYEQYF | TGTGCCAGCAGTGAAGAGGCCCAATACGAGCAGTACTTC
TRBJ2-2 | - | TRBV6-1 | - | CASREKGQDTGELFF | TGTGCCAGCAGGGAAAAGGGACAAGACACCGGGGAGCTGTTTTTT
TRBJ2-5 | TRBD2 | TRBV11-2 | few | CASSLEMGLASETQYF | TGTGCCAGCAGCTTAGAAATGGGACTAGCGTCGGAGACCCAGTACTTC
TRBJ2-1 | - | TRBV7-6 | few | CASSATHGNEQFF | TGTGCCAGCAGCGCCACTCACGGCAATGAGCAGTTCTTC
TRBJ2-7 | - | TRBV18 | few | CASSPLNPGEQYEQYF | TGTGCCAGCTCACCACTCAACCCGGGAGAGCAGTACGAGCAGTACTTC
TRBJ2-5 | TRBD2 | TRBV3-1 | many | CASSPPSGIQETQYF | TGTGCCAGCAGCCCCCCCAGCGGGATACAAGAGACCCAGTACTTC
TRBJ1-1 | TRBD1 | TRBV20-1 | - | CSARPLRQGGRTEAFF | TGCAGTGCTAGACCCCTCCGACAGGGGGGTAGGACTGAAGCTTTCTTT
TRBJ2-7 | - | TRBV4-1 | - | CASSQDPLGYEQYF | TGCGCCAGCAGCCAAGATCCATTGGGCTACGAGCAGTACTTC
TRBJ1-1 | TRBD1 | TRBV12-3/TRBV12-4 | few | CASSLAQGAREAFF | TGTGCCAGCAGTTTGGCCCAGGGGGCGCGGGAAGCTTTCTTT
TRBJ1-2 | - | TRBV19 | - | CASSNQRGSYGYTF | TGTGCCAGTAGTAATCAGAGGGGCAGCTATGGCTACACCTTC
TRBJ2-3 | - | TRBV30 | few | CAWSVSKSTDTQYF | TGTGCCTGGAGTGTAAGCAAAAGCACAGATACGCAGTATTTT
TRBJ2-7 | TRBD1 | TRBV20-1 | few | CSATPGQLSYEQYF | TGCAGTGCTACCCCGGGACAGTTATCCTACGAGCAGTACTTC
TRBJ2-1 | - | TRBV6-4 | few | CASSDMPGDEQFF | TGTGCCAGCAGTGACATGCCAGGCGATGAGCAGTTCTTC
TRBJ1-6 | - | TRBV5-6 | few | CASSSGYNSPLHF | TGTGCCAGCAGCTCCGGCTATAATTCACCCCTCCACTTT
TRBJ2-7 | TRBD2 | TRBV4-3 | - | CASSQVWTSGSYEQYF | TGCGCCAGCAGCCAAGTCTGGACTAGCGGGTCCTACGAGCAGTACTTC
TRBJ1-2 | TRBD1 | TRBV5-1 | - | CASSLENGDRDRYTF | TGCGCCAGCAGCTTGGAGAATGGGGACAGGGACAGGTACACCTTC
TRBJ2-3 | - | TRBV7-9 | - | CASSLGTDTDTQYF | TGTGCCAGCAGCTTAGGAACAGACACAGATACGCAGTATTTT
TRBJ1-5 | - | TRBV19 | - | CASTPTRLEHF | TGTGCCAGTACTCCAACGAGGTTGGAACATTTT
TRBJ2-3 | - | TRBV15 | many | CATSRAQGIADTQYF | TGTGCCACCAGCAGAGCCCAGGGTATCGCAGATACGCAGTATTTT
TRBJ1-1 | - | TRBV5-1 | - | CASSFQGTSEYTEAFF | TGCGCCAGCAGCTTCCAGGGGACCTCCGAGTACACTGAAGCTTTCTTT
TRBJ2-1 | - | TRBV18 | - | CASSPRQLSSYNEQFF | TGTGCCAGCTCCCCACGACAGTTGAGCTCCTACAATGAGCAGTTCTTC
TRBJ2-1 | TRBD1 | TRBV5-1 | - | CASSFGQGAQNEQFF | TGCGCCAGCAGCTTTGGACAGGGGGCGCAAAATGAGCAGTTCTTC
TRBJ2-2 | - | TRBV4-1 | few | CASSQAQNTGELFF | TGCGCCAGCAGCCAAGCACAGAACACCGGGGAGCTGTTTTTT
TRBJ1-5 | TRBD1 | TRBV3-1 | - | CASSQTREGASNQPQHF | TGTGCCAGCAGCCAAACCAGAGAGGGGGCTAGCAATCAGCCCCAGCATTTT
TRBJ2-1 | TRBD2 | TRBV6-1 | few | CASSEAVAGGYNEQFF | TGTGCCAGCAGTGAAGCGGTAGCGGGAGGGTACAATGAGCAGTTCTTC
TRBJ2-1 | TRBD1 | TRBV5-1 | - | CASRASTGDEQFF | TGCGCCAGCAGGGCATCGACAGGGGATGAGCAGTTCTTC
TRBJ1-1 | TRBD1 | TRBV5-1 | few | CASSLRDRKRGTEAFF | TGCGCCAGCAGCTTGAGGGACAGGAAAAGGGGCACTGAAGCTTTCTTT
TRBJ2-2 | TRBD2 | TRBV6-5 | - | CASSYRRGAGELFF | TGTGCCAGCAGTTACCGCCGGGGGGCCGGGGAGCTGTTTTTT